This TCR beta chain appears in the sequencing data of a study of human T cells and chemical hapten exposure. One entry per CDR3 protein, called by TCRdb with MiXCR from the RACE reads. The data show 330,000 or so distinct CDR3 sequences, about 6% seen once. The trim removed 4 bases at V and 10 bases at J, leaving 3 bases unmatched. The CDR3 runs to 14 residues. Germline-derived CDR1 and CDR2 are SGHRS and YFSETQ. This clonotype has at least ten counts. As to time point: patch test 2, 6 weeks after DPC sensitization. The treatment here: therapeutic diphenylcyclopropenone sensitization with weekly scalp DPC.

V and J are TRBV5-1 and TRBJ1-6; 12 bases align to TRBD1. The receptor comes from a woman aged 18-29 years with alopecia areata. Some clones in this sample may be carry-over from other donors' samples. The sequences come from whole blood, collected in connection with sensitization to the hapten diphenylcyclopropenone (DPC). The CDR3 here is CASSRDRGQSPLHF. The CDR3 coding sequence is TGCGCCAGCAGCCGGGACAGGGGGCAATCACCCCTCCACTTT.